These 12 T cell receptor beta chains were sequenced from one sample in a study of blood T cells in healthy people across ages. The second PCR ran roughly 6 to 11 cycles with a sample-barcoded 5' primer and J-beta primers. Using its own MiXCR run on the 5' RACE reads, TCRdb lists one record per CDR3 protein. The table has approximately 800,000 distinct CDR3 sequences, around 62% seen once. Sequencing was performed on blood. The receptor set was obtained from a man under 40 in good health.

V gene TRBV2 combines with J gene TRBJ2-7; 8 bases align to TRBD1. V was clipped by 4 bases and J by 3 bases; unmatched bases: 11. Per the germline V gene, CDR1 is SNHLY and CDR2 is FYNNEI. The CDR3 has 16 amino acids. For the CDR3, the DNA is TGTGCCAGCAGTGGGCCTAGTACAGGGGGTGTCTACGAGCAGTACTTC. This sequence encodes CASSGPSTGGVYEQYF.

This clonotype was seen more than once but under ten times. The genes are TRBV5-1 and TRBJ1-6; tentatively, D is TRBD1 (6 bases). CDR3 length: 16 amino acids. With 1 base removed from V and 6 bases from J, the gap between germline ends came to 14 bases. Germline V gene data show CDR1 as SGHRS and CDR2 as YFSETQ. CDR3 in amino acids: CASSLIGGMSNSPLHF. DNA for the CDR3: TGCGCCAGCAGCTTGATAGGGGGTATGTCTAATTCACCCCTCCACTTT.

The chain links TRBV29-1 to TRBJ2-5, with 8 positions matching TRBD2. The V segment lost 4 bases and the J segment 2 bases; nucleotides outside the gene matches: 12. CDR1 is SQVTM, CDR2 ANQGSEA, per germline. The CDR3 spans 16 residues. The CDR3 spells CSVGAGGSGAQETQYF. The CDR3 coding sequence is TGCAGCGTTGGAGCCGGAGGTAGCGGGGCTCAAGAGACCCAGTACTTC.

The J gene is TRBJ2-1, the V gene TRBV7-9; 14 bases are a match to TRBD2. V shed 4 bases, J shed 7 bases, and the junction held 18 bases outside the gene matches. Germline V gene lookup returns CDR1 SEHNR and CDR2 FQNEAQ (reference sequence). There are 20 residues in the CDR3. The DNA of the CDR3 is TGTGCCAGCAGCTCTATCGGGGGACTAGCGGGGGACTCTACGGGTAATGAGCAGTTCTTC. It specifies CASSSIGGLAGDSTGNEQFF.

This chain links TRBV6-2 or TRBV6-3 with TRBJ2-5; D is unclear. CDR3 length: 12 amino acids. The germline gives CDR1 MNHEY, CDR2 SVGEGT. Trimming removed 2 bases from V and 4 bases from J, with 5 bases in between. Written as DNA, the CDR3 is TGTGCCAGCAGTTACACGACAGAGACCCAGTACTTC. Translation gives CASSYTTETQYF.

The CDR3, as DNA: TGCAGTGCTAGGCAGGGGGCGCCAGCCTACGAGCAGTACTTC. Protein: CSARQGAPAYEQYF. The V call is TRBV20-1, the J call TRBJ2-7, with 8 bases lining up with TRBD1. The V segment lost 3 bases and the J segment 2 bases; nucleotides outside the gene matches: 6. Germline assignment: CDR1 DFQATT and CDR2 SNEGSKA (reference sequence). This CDR3 has 14 residues.

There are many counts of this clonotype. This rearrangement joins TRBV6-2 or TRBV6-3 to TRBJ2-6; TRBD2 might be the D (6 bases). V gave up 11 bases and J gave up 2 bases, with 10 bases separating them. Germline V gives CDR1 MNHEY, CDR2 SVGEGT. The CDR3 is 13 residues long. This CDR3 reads CAHRGTGANVLTF. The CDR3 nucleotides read TGTGCCCATCGGGGGACTGGGGCCAACGTCCTGACTTTC.

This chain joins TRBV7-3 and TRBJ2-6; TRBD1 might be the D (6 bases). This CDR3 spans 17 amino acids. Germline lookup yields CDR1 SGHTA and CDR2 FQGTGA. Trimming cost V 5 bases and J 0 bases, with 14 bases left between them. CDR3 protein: CASSIPGHSSGANVLTF. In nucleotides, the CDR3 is TGTGCCAGCAGCATACCGGGACATAGCTCTGGGGCCAACGTCCTGACTTTC. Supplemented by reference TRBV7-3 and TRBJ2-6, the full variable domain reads GAGVSQTPSNKVTEKGKYVELRCDPISGHTALYWYRQSLGQGPEFLIYFQGTGAADDSGLPNDRFFAVRPEGSVSTLKIQRTERGDSAVYLCASSIPGHSSGANVLTFGAGSRLTVL.

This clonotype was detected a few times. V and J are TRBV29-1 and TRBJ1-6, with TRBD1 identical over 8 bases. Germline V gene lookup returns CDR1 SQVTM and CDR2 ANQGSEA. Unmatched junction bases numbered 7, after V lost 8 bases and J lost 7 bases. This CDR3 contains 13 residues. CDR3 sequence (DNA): TGCAGCATAGGACAGGGAGGAAATTCACCCCTCCACTTT. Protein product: CSIGQGGNSPLHF.

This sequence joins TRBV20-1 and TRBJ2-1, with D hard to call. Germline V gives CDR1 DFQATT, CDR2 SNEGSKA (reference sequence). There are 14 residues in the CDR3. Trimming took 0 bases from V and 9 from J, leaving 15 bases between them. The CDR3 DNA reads TGCAGTGCTAGAGAGACATCCCCGGGCATTGAGCAGTTCTTC. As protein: CSARETSPGIEQFF.

The CDR3 sequence: CSADSGTGSVYEQYF. The CDR3 bases are TGCAGCGCTGACTCCGGGACAGGGAGTGTCTACGAGCAGTACTTC. The chain carries TRBV29-1 and TRBJ2-7; TRBD1 agrees at 9 bases. With V trimmed by 7 bases and J by 3 bases, 13 bases remained unmatched. This CDR3 has 15 residues. The germline V gene encodes CDR1 SQVTM and CDR2 ANQGSEA.

CDR3: CATSRDFGGRGYGYTF. The CDR3 DNA reads TGTGCCACCAGCAGAGATTTTGGGGGGCGCGGCTATGGCTACACCTTC. The chain uses TRBV15 and TRBJ1-2, with a possible D match to TRBD1 (6 bases). The CDR3 spans 16 residues. V was shortened by 0 bases and J by 4 bases, with 15 bases between the two germline ends. The germline V gene has CDR1 LNHNV and CDR2 YYDKDF (reference sequence).